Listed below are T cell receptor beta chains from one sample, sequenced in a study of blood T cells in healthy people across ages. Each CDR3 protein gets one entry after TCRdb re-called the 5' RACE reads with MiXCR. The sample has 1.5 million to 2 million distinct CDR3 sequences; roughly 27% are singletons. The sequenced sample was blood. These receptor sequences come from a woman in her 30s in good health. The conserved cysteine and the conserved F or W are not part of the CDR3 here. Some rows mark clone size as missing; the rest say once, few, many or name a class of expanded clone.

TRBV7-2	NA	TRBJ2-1	ASSFTFLVGVNNEQF
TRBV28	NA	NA	VSSPQGLVYEQY
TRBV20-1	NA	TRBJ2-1	SANQITGGYNEQF
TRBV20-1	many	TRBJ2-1	SARAHLAGNYNEQF
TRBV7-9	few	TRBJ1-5	ASSPPGVTQPQH
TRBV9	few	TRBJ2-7	ASSVGAGGGYEQY
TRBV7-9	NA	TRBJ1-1	ASSLVGAGMRNTEAF
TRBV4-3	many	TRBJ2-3	ASSQQASTDTQY
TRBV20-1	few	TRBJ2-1	SAENSGGFYNEQF
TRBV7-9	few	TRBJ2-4	ASSFPPGDYKNIQY
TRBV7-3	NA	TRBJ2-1	ASSLMASPNEQF
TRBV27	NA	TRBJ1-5	ASRRQGLGPQH
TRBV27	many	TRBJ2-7	ASSPRATYEQY
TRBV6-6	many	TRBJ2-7	ASSVDRYEQY
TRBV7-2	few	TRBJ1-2	ASTLTTQGAGGYT
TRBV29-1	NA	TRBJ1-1	SAESRNTEAF
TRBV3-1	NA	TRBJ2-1	ASSQDKSYNEQF
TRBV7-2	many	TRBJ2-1	ASSLDWRGGMNEQF
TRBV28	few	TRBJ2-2	ASSFVGGANTGELF
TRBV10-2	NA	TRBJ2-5	ASGSGEETQY
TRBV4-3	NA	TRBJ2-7	ASSQAWGEQY
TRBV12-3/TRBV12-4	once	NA	ASRFGQGRDEQY
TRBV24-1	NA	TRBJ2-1	ATSDSHLAVNNEQF
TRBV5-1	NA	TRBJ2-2	ASKARDENTGELF
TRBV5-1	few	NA	ASSREGLYEQY
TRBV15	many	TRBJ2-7	ATSSTAGSAYEQY
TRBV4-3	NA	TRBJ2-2	ASSQDPTLTGELF
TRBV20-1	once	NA	SAVKGGASTIEQY
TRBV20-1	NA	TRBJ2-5	SARITGEETQY
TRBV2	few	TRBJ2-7	AGIPGQGTTEQY
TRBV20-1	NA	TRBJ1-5	SARGGGASQPQH
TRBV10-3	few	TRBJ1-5	AIRDNSNQPQH
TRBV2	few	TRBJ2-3	ASSGTRGTDTQY
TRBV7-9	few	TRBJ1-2	ASSSRDNNYGYT
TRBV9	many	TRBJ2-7	ASSAGTGGIYEQY
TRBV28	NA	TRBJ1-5	ASSPSGQGGQPQH
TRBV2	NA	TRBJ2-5	AISETSEETQY
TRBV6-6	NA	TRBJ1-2	ASSLLGVHGYT
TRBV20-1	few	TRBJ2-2	SARTSGRFGELF
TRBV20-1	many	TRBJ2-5	SAIQRTGWAGGFQETQY
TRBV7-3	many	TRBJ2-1	ASSLTPDTYEQF
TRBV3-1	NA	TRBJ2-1	ASSQVRHEQF
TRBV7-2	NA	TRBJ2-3	ASNRGSSTDTQY
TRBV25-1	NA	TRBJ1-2	ASSDSRDRHGYT
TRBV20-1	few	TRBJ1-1	SAREGQTNTEAF
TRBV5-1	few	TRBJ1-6	ASRPDLGQYNSPLH
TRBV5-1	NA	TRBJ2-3	ASSLGVSGIRIDTQY
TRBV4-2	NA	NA	ASSQERGGGAYNEQY
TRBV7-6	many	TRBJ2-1	ASSGMWYNEQF
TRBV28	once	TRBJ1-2	ASSMLGSGYT
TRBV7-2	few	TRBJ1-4	ASSRRTSGRTDTQF
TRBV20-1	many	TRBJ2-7	SARDRSSGSNIDEQY
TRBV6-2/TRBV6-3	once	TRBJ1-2	ASSREGRYGYT
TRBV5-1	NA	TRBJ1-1	ASRNGGGEAF
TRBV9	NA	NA	ASSARGLEETQF